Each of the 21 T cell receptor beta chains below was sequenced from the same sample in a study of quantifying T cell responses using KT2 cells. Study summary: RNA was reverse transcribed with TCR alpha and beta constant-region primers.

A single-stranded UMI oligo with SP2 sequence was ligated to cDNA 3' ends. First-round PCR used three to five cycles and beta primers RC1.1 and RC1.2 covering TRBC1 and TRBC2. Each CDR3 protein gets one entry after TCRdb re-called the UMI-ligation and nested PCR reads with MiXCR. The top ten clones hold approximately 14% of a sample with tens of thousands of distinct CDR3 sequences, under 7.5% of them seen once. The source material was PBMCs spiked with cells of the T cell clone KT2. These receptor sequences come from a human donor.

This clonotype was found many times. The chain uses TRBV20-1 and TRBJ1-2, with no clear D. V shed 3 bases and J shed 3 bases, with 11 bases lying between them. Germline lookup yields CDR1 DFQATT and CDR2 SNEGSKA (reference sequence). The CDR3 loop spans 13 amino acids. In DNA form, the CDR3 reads TGCAGTGCTAGGGTCAATAGGGACTATGGCTACACCTTC. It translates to CSARVNRDYGYTF.

The CDR3 region has the DNA TGTGCCACCAGCAGAGACAGGGGATCCCAAGAGACCCAGTACTTC. Residues: CATSRDRGSQETQYF. V and J are TRBV15 and TRBJ2-5, with D possibly matching TRBD1 (6 bases). Trimming removed 0 bases at V and 1 base at J, with 9 bases between. CDR1 and CDR2 (germline): LNHNV, YYDKDF (reference sequence). The CDR3 has 15 amino acids.

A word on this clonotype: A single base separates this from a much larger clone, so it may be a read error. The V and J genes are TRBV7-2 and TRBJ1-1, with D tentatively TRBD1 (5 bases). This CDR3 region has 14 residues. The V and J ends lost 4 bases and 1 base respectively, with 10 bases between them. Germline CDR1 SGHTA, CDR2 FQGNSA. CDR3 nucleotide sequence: TGTGCCAGCAGCTCCCATGGGGGGAACACTGAAGCTTTCTTT. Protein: CASSSHGGNTEAFF.

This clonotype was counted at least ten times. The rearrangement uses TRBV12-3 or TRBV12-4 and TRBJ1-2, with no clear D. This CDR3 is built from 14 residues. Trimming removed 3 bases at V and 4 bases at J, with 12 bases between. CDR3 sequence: CASSFARLGYGYTF. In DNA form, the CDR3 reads TGTGCCAGCAGTTTTGCTCGGCTTGGCTATGGCTACACCTTC.

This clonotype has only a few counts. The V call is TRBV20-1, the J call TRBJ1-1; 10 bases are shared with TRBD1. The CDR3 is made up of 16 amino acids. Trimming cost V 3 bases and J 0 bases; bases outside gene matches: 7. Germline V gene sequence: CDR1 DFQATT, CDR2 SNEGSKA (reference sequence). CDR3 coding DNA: TGCAGTGCTAGTAACCAGGACAGGGGGTTGAACACTGAAGCTTTCTTT. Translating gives CSASNQDRGLNTEAFF.

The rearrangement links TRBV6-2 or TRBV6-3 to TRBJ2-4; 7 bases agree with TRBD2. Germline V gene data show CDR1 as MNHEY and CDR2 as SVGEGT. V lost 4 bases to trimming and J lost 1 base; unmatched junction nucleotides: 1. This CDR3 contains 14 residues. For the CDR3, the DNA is TGTGCCAGCAGTTCCGGGGGGGCCAAAAACATTCAGTACTTC. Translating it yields CASSSGGAKNIQYF.

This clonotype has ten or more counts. The CDR3 DNA reads TGTGCCAGCAGTCAACAACAGGGGTACACTGAAGCTTTCTTT. It specifies CASSQQQGYTEAFF. The V call is TRBV2, the J call TRBJ1-1; 7 bases line up with TRBD1. V dropped 5 bases and J dropped 3; count of bases not matched to a gene: 6. The V gene's germline CDR1 is SNHLY and CDR2 FYNNEI. The CDR3 extends over 14 amino acids.

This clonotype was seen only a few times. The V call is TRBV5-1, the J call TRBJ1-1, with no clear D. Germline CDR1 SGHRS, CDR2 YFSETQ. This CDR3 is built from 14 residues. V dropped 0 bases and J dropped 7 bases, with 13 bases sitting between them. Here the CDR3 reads CASSLGSGPDEAFF. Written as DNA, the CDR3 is TGCGCCAGCAGCTTGGGCTCAGGCCCGGATGAAGCTTTCTTT.

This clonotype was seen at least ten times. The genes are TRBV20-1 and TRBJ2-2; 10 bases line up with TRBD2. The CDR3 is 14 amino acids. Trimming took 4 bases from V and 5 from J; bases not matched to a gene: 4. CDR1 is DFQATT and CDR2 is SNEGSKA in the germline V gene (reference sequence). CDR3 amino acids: CSAIAGGTTGELFF. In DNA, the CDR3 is TGCAGTGCTATAGCGGGAGGTACTACCGGGGAGCTGTTTTTT.

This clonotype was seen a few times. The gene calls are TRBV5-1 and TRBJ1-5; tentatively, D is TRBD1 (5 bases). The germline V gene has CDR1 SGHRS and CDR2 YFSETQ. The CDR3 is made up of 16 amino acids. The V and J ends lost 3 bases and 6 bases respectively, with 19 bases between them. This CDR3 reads CASSSGPSLKGQPQHF. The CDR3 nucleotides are TGCGCCAGCAGCTCGGGACCCTCGCTAAAGGGTCAGCCCCAGCATTTT.

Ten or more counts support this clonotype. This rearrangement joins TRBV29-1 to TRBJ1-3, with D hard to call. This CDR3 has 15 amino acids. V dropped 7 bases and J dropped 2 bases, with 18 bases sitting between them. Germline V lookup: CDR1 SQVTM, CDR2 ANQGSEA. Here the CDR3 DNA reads TGCAGCGCTACTAAGGGAACAGCAACTGGAAACACCATATATTTT. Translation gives CSATKGTATGNTIYF.

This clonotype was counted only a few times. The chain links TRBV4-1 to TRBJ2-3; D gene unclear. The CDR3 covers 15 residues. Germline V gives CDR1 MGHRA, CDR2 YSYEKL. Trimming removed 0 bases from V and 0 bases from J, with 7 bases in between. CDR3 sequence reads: CASSQDKASTDTQYF. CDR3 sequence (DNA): TGCGCCAGCAGCCAAGATAAAGCTAGCACAGATACGCAGTATTTT.

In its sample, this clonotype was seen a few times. The CDR3 bases are TGTGCCAGCACCGCCCGGGTCGAGACCTACAATGAGCAGTTCTTC. The encoded protein is CASTARVETYNEQFF. The chain is built from TRBV6-2 or TRBV6-3 and TRBJ2-1; D gene uncertain. Trimming cost V 7 bases and J 2 bases, with 15 bases left between them. CDR3 length: 15 amino acids. Germline V CDR1 and CDR2: MNHEY, SVGEGT.

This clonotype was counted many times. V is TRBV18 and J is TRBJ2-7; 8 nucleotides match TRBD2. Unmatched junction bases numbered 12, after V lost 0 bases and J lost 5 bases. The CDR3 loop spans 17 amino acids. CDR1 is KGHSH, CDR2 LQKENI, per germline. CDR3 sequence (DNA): TGTGCCAGCTCACCACCGAAGGGGACGGGGGGGTTCCACGAGCAGTACTTC. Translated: CASSPPKGTGGFHEQYF.

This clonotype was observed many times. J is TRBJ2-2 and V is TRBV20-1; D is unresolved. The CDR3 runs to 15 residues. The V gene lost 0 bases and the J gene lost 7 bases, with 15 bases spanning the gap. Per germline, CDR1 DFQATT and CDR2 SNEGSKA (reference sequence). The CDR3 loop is CSAREEARESGELFF. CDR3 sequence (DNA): TGCAGTGCTAGAGAAGAGGCGCGTGAGAGCGGGGAGCTGTTTTTT.

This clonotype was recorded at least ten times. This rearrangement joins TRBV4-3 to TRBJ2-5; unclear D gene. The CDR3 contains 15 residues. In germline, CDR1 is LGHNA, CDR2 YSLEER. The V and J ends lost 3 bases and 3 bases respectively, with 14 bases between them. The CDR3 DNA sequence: TGCGCCAGCAGCCATGAACAGACGGATGAAGAGACCCAGTACTTC. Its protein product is CASSHEQTDEETQYF.

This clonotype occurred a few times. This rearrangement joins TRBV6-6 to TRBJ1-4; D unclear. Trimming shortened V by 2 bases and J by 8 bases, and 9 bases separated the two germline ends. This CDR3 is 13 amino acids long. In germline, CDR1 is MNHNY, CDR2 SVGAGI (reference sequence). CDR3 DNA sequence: TGTGCCAGCAGTTACAGGGTAGAGGAAAAACTGTTTTTT. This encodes CASSYRVEEKLFF.

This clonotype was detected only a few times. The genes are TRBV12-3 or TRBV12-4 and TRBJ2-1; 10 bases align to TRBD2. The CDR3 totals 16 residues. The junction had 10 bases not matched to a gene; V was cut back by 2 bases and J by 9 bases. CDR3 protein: CASSLRGSSGSFEQFF. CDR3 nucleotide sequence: TGTGCCAGCAGTTTAAGAGGGTCTAGCGGGAGTTTTGAGCAGTTCTTC.

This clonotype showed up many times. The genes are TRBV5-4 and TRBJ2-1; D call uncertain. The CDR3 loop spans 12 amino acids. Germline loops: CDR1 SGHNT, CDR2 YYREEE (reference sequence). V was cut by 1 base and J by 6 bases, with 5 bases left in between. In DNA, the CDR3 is TGTGCCAGCAGCTTGAACGTCAATGAGCAGTTCTTC. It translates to CASSLNVNEQFF.

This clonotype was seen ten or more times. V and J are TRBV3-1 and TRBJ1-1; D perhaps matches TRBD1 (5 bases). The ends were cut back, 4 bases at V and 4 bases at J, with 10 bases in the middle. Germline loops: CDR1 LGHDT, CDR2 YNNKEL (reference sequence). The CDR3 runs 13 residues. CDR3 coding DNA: TGTGCCAGCAGCCCGGGGCAGGGCACTGAAGCTTTCTTT. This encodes CASSPGQGTEAFF.

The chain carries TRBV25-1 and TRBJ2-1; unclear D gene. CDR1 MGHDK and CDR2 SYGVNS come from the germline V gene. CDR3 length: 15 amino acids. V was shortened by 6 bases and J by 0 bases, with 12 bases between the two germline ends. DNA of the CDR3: TGTGCCAGCAGAACTATTTTCGGCTCCTACAATGAGCAGTTCTTC. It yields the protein CASRTIFGSYNEQFF.